These 2 T cell receptor beta chains were all obtained from the same sample, sequenced in a study of T cell clonality in common variable immunodeficiency. Assay: immunoSEQ multiplex PCR; the TCRdb copy retains only in-frame clones and omits some. The sample counts 30,000 to 40,000 clones, none seen once; the ten largest own over 8%. Sequenced sample: peripheral blood mononuclear cells. These TCRs come from a person between 18 and 75 years old in good health.

This clone came up many times. The read ends 3 residues shy of where the CDR3 ends; the end is completed using the germline J gene. The V gene is TRBV6-1, the J gene TRBJ2-5, with D perhaps TRBD2 (6 bases). Germline V gene lookup returns CDR1 MNHNS and CDR2 SASEGT. The CDR3 spans 14 residues. Trimming left V 1 base short and J 7 bases short, with 13 bases between. The part of the CDR3 DNA that was read is TGTGCCAGCAGTGAAGGACTAGGTCTGGGGACC. Translation: CASSEGLGLGT. The CDR3 in its entirety is CASSEGLGLGTQYF.

The sample holds many counts of this clone. The read finishes 3 residues shy of the CDR3 end, and the germline J gene is used to complete it. The rearrangement uses TRBV5-8 and TRBJ2-7, with no clear D. Per the germline V gene, CDR1 is SGHTS and CDR2 is YDEGEE. The CDR3 is 13 residues long. Trimming removed 0 bases from V and 3 bases from J, with 7 bases in between. The CDR3 loop reads CASSLAEGYEQYF. The covered CDR3 bases are TGTGCCAGCAGCTTGGCCGAAGGCTACGAG. Filled out from reference TRBV5-8 and TRBJ2-7, the complete variable domain reads EAGVTQSPTHLIKTRGQQATLRCSPISGHTSVYWYQQALGLGLQFLLWYDEGEERNRGNFPPRFSGRQFPNYSSELNVNALELEDSALYLCASSLAEGYEQYFGPGTRLTVT.